These T cell receptor beta chains were read from a single sample in a study of blood T cell repertoires in COVID-19. Measured with immunoSEQ multiplex PCR; TCRdb has only the in-frame clones, and not every one. The repertoire has fewer than 250,000 clones, around nine tenths of them found once; the top ten carry about 1.1%. Sequencing was performed on peripheral blood. These receptors came from a man aged 25-45 years with acute or convalescent COVID-19. The CDR3 runs from the conserved cysteine through the conserved F or W. Each record gives: clone size, J gene, CDR3 length, V gene, CDR3 protein. For some rows the clone size is stated as once, few or many, or as a class when expanded; others skip it.

NA	TRBJ2-1	14	TRBV30	CAWSRGAPRNEQFF
NA	TRBJ1-4	13	TRBV6-5	CASQVQGGEKLFF
NA	TRBJ1-2	16	TRBV19	CASTPFLDWDNYGYTF
NA	TRBJ1-1	14	TRBV5-5	CASSSPGLNTEAFF
few	TRBJ2-3	17	TRBV5-6	CASSDYLRGAGTDTQYF
NA	TRBJ2-2	14	TRBV2	CASSVGLFTGELFF
NA	TRBJ2-7	12	TRBV30	CAWSRDTREQYF
NA	TRBJ1-1	15	TRBV10-2	CASRDRGRAGTEAFF
NA	TRBJ2-7	14	TRBV6-1	CASSEVPQSYEQYF
NA	TRBJ1-4	14	TRBV19	CASSWQSSNEKLFF
NA	TRBJ2-3	12	TRBV7-3	CASSLSGDTQYF
NA	TRBJ1-6	15	TRBV5-1	CASSLGQTTNSPLHF
NA	TRBJ2-5	15	TRBV15	CATSRGWTGQETQYF
NA	TRBJ2-1	16	TRBV5-6	CASSPGWDGAGNEQFF
NA	TRBJ1-2	11	TRBV29-1	CSVDRGYGYTF
NA	TRBJ1-2	14	TRBV7-3	CASSDSANNYGYTF
NA	TRBJ2-1	13	TRBV7-3	CASSVNRGSEQFF
once	TRBJ1-5	14	TRBV15	CATSKDRGDQPQHF
NA	TRBJ1-5	19	TRBV28	CASSPSRWGEEYSNQPQHF
NA	TRBJ1-2	15	TRBV28	CASRKLGQGARGYTF
NA	TRBJ2-2	22	TRBV9	CASSVGRWERGSGIRNTGELFF
once	TRBJ1-5	14	TRBV15	CATSMRQSNQPQHF
NA	TRBJ1-3	14	TRBV5-1	CASSLPGQRNTIYF
NA	TRBJ2-7	18	TRBV28	CASSRSYRQGRLSSEQYF
NA	TRBJ2-6	16	TRBV6-1	CASSDPTGPGANVLTF
NA	TRBJ2-7	11	TRBV30	CALDSPYEQYF
NA	TRBJ2-7	14	TRBV6-5	CASSINNGFYEQYF
once	TRBJ1-2	13	TRBV12-3/TRBV12-4	CASRPDRGNGYTF
NA	TRBJ2-5	13	TRBV3-1/TRBV3-2	CASSPSGGAGVNF
NA	TRBJ2-3	13	TRBV12-3/TRBV12-4	CASSTEGMDTQYF
NA	TRBJ1-2	12	TRBV7-2	CASSSGGYGYTF
NA	TRBJ2-7	12	TRBV18	CASSNTKYEQYF
NA	TRBJ2-5	14	TRBV2	CATGRGLPQETQYF
NA	TRBJ1-1	15	TRBV3-1/TRBV3-2	CASSQPGQGSTEAFF
NA	TRBJ1-2	13	TRBV28	CASSRRAPYGYTF
NA	TRBJ2-7	14	TRBV7-8	CASSLAGAVGEQYF
NA	TRBJ2-2	15	TRBV28	CASSFQGTNTGELFF
NA	TRBJ2-1	17	TRBV5-3	CARSLTGGRGPGDEQFF
NA	TRBJ2-7	16	TRBV27	CASSLFYTGPSYEQYF
NA	TRBJ2-7	16	TRBV5-4	CASSRTSGGPGYEQYF
once	TRBJ2-1	12	TRBV2	CASSGDRGKQFF
NA	TRBJ1-6	13	TRBV6-4	CASSGGDNSPLHF
NA	TRBJ1-2	16	TRBV28	CASMPPPGQWNYGYTF
once	TRBJ1-6	13	TRBV30	CAWSFTYNSPLHF
once	TRBJ1-5	15	TRBV29-1	CSVQHRVGSNQPQHF
NA	TRBJ1-1	13	TRBV11-3	CASSRSGSTEAFF
NA	TRBJ1-5	13	TRBV7-3	CASARGFNQPQHF
NA	TRBJ2-2	15	TRBV28	CASSVAGVNTGELFF
NA	TRBJ2-5	15	TRBV18	CASSRYTGQQETQYF
NA	TRBJ2-2	13	TRBV2	CASSERELQELFF
NA	TRBJ1-2	15	TRBV7-9	CASSPTSWDSYGYTF
NA	TRBJ2-1	15	TRBV7-3	CASSPSSGGADEQFF
NA	TRBJ1-1	14	TRBV30	CAWDFTGPNTEAFF
NA	TRBJ1-2	13	TRBV18	CASSRDRNYGYTF
NA	TRBJ1-2	12	TRBV10-3	CAISVQGYGYTF